This paragraph reports one T cell receptor (beta chain). Unmatched junction bases numbered 9, after V lost 10 bases and J lost 5 bases. This CDR3 is 13 amino acids long. CDR1 is LNHDA and CDR2 is SQIVND in the germline V gene (reference sequence). Documented time point: week 3, after first cycle of checkpoint inhibitor. One draw preceded checkpoint blockade; another followed its first cycle at week 3. This record belongs to a study of blood T cell dynamics during melanoma immunotherapy. Study context: First-line therapy was either pembrolizumab or nivolumab with ipilimumab for metastatic melanoma.

The table came from immunoSEQ multiplex PCR; TCRdb's copy has only in-frame clones and leaves some out. In the table there are 15,000 to 20,000 clones, over 90% of which are singletons. This clonotype was sampled from a human donor with melanoma. The sequenced sample was effector memory CD8+ T cells from blood, obtained from a patient treated with checkpoint blockade. The V call is TRBV19, the J call TRBJ2-7, with 9 nucleotides matching TRBD1. The CDR3 DNA is TGTGCCACCAGTCCCGGGACAGGGAACGAGCAGTACTTC. Translation: CATSPGTGNEQYF.